This TCR beta chain originates from a study of T cells in Graves' hyperthyroidism and ophthalmopathy. This clonotype was detected many times. Its antigen is still unknown. Notes on the study in general: Blood held most thyroid clonotypes expanded above 0.001 frequency.

RNA transcripts gave rise to amplified TCR beta CDR3 regions. RT-PCR in the first round (using the HTBI primer set) targeted the TCR CDR3. One entry per CDR3 protein, called by TCRdb with MiXCR from the multiplex PCR reads. The sample holds 400,000 or so distinct CDR3 sequences, about 14% seen once. V lost 2 bases and J lost 0, with 8 bases in between. The CDR3 runs 14 residues. The germline gives CDR1 GTSNPN, CDR2 SVGIG (reference sequence). The material sequenced was blood. The receptor was derived from a woman aged 30 to 39 with Graves' ophthalmopathy. The chain carries TRBV30 and TRBJ1-5, with D uncertain. The CDR3, as DNA: TGTGCCTGGAGTACAGATTATAGCAATCAGCCCCAGCATTTT. It yields the protein CAWSTDYSNQPQHF.